This T cell receptor (beta chain) is drawn from a study of response to subunit inactivated influenza vaccine. This clonotype was picked up many times. Its target is unknown. TCRdb independently ran MiXCR on the RT-PCR reads; one entry per CDR3 protein. The table has around 650,000 distinct CDR3 sequences, 15% to 19% seen once. Study-wide points: Authors suggested each seasonal flu vaccination may recruit only limited numbers of new T cells.

Per the germline V gene, CDR1 is GTSNPN and CDR2 is SVGIG (reference sequence). There are 15 residues in the CDR3. V was pared by 3 bases and J by 5 bases, with 20 bases between. The sequence was obtained from a man in his fifties or sixties who received an inactivated influenza vaccine. Sequencing was performed on PBMCs from blood, taken about 13 days after vaccination. This sequence joins TRBV30 and TRBJ2-7; D gene ambiguous. The CDR3 region has the DNA TGTGCCTGGAGCCCCACCGGCGGTTATGGACACGAGCAGTACTTC. Translating gives CAWSPTGGYGHEQYF.